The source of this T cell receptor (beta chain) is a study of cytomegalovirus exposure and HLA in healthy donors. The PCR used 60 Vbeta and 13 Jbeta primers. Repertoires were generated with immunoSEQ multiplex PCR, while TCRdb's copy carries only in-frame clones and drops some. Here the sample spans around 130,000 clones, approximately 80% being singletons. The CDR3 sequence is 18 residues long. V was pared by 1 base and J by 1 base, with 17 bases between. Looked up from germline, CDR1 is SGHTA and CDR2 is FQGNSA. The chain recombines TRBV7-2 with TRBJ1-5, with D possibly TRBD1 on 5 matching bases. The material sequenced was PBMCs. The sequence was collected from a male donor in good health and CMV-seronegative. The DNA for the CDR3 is TGTGCCAGCAGCTTAGTCGGTGGTGGGGGAGGGAGCAATCAGCCCCAGCATTTT. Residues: CASSLVGGGGGSNQPQHF.